The rows below give T cell receptor beta chains drawn from one sample of a study of blood T cell repertoires in COVID-19. The data were produced by immunoSEQ multiplex PCR, yet TCRdb's version contains in-frame clones alone and is incomplete. Of approximately 190,000 clones in the sample, roughly 84% were seen once. The sequencing input was peripheral blood. Receptors originate from a woman aged 40 to 49 who had recovered from COVID-19. The conserved cysteine and the conserved F or W are not part of the CDR3 here. Part of the rows lack a size; the others show once, few, many or a class for expanded clones.

clone size	V gene	J gene	CDR3 protein
NA	TRBV5-1	TRBJ2-7	ASSGEYEQY
NA	TRBV5-1	TRBJ1-1	ASSSTGGTEAF
few	TRBV28	TRBJ2-6	ASTPDRGRISGANVLT
NA	TRBV3-1/TRBV3-2	TRBJ2-2	ASRDLSGTHTGELF
NA	TRBV18	TRBJ1-4	ASSPRGLNEKLF
NA	TRBV25-1	TRBJ1-4	ASSEGQGASTNEKLF
NA	TRBV7-9	TRBJ1-6	ASSLTSLGSPLH
NA	TRBV29-1	TRBJ2-7	SVSGGSYEQY
NA	TRBV19	TRBJ2-3	ASSTTQQGAGTDTQY
NA	TRBV7-6	TRBJ1-1	ASSLHERDSATLNTEAF
once	TRBV30	TRBJ2-1	AWSGGQGSYNEQF
NA	TRBV6-1	TRBJ2-5	ASSEAKRVTGETQY
NA	TRBV28	TRBJ1-2	ASSIQGTVYGYT
NA	TRBV19	TRBJ2-1	ASSIASAYNEQF
NA	TRBV5-4	TRBJ1-1	ASSFPQPGNTEAF
NA	TRBV24-1	TRBJ2-3	ATGDRVGSGALISTDTQY
NA	TRBV11-3	TRBJ2-2	ASSLVGGSNTGELF
NA	TRBV4-3	TRBJ2-5	ASSQEAGKQETQY
NA	TRBV30	TRBJ2-2	AWNLQGAGELF
NA	TRBV7-7	TRBJ2-3	ASSLAGTSGRGSTDTQY
NA	TRBV11-2	TRBJ2-1	ASSPAGLAGTSYNEQF
NA	TRBV28	TRBJ1-5	ASTESGQPQH
NA	TRBV24-1	TRBJ2-2	ATSDSYGTATGELF
NA	TRBV5-1	TRBJ2-5	ASSYGTGVVETQY
NA	TRBV7-6	TRBJ2-6	ASSLEKAGGMSQSVLT
few	TRBV14	TRBJ2-7	ASSPGTGGYEQY
few	TRBV3-1/TRBV3-2	TRBJ2-2	ASSQGRGQRTGELF
NA	TRBV6-5	TRBJ1-4	ASSYSLTGVSEKLF
NA	TRBV7-9	TRBJ1-3	ASRKGALSGNTIY
NA	TRBV27	TRBJ2-7	ASSPHNQGGRAPSSYEQY
NA	TRBV27	TRBJ1-2	ASTRSGGGGYT
NA	TRBV14	TRBJ2-1	ASSQTSGSYNEQF
NA	TRBV9	TRBJ2-5	ASSVRGGETQY
NA	TRBV5-8	TRBJ1-4	ASSLSATNEKLF
NA	TRBV30	TRBJ1-4	AWSGGGGLDEKLF
NA	TRBV19	TRBJ1-2	ASSMTGWTYGYT
NA	TRBV6-5	TRBJ2-3	ASRLLAGTDTQY
few	TRBV30	TRBJ1-2	AWTSPGTGAYGYT
NA	TRBV30	TRBJ2-7	AQGSGYEQY
NA	TRBV6-5	TRBJ2-7	ASTAGQGAYEQY
NA	TRBV3-1/TRBV3-2	TRBJ2-1	ASSPYLTGIREQF
NA	TRBV7-2	TRBJ1-4	ASSLAPGVVNEKLF
NA	TRBV7-3	TRBJ1-1	ASSPHGGTEAF
NA	TRBV5-1	TRBJ2-1	ASSLELAGGRYNEQF
NA	TRBV12-3/TRBV12-4	TRBJ2-7	ASLPTGGEQY
NA	TRBV7-2	TRBJ2-1	ASSLRSGTVWGDNEQF
NA	TRBV6-1	TRBJ2-4	ASSDGQPWGMIIQY
NA	TRBV5-8	TRBJ2-2	ASLDRSNTGELF
few	TRBV7-2	TRBJ2-3	ASSLTPGQHH
NA	TRBV2	TRBJ1-1	ASTLGQTMNTEAF
NA	TRBV2	TRBJ2-5	ASNEQGKETQY
NA	TRBV15	TRBJ2-5	ATSRVGGSWYQETQY
NA	TRBV4-2	TRBJ1-2	ASSQDRAGANYGYT
NA	TRBV7-3	TRBJ2-5	ASSLRVRGETQY
NA	TRBV19	TRBJ2-1	ASSPRQGRHEQF
NA	TRBV11-2	TRBJ2-3	ASSLGGGRAFNTQY
NA	TRBV11-2	TRBJ1-4	ASSDDGFNEKLF
NA	TRBV12-3/TRBV12-4	TRBJ1-1	ASSLDGNTEAF
NA	TRBV11-3	TRBJ2-1	ASTGTGMNEQF
NA	TRBV20-1	TRBJ2-1	SASNPLQSSYNEQF